Shown below are 9 T cell receptor beta chains from a single sample sequenced in a study of blood T cell repertoires in COVID-19. TCRdb keeps only in-frame clones here, not all; method: immunoSEQ multiplex PCR. The table lists fewer than 400,000 clones, under 90% of them singletons, with 4% to 5% in the top ten. Sequenced material: PBMCs or T cells enriched from blood (not recorded which). The receptor set was obtained from a man aged 30-40 years who had recovered from COVID-19.

The CDR3 DNA reads TGTGCCAGCAGTTTATCGTCAAACAGGTTCGACGAGCAGTACTTC. Translating it yields CASSLSSNRFDEQYF. The J gene is TRBJ2-7, the V gene TRBV27; tentatively, D is TRBD1 (5 bases). There are 15 residues in the CDR3. Deletions cut 0 bases from V and 5 bases from J, with 14 bases between. Germline CDR1 and CDR2: MNHEY and SMNVEV (reference sequence).

The chain carries TRBV5-4 and TRBJ1-1; D call uncertain. V lost 2 bases to trimming and J lost 1 base, with 9 bases between them. CDR3 length equals 14 residues. Germline assignment: CDR1 SGHNT and CDR2 YYREEE (reference sequence). CDR3 in amino acids: CASSFGRENTEAFF. As DNA, the CDR3 is TGTGCCAGCAGCTTCGGGCGGGAGAACACTGAAGCTTTCTTT.

The J gene is TRBJ2-3, the V gene TRBV5-1, with D unclear. Germline assignment: CDR1 SGHRS and CDR2 YFSETQ. This CDR3 has 14 residues. V was clipped by 0 bases and J by 2 bases, with 7 bases between them. For the CDR3, the DNA is TGCGCCAGCAGCTTGGACTTTTACACAGATACGCAGTATTTT. This sequence encodes CASSLDFYTDTQYF. Full variable domain (remainder filled in from reference TRBV5-1 and TRBJ2-3): KAGVTQTPRYLIKTRGQQVTLSCSPISGHRSVSWYQQTPGQGLQFLFEYFSETQRNKGNFPGRFSGRQFSNSRSEMNVSTLELGDSALYLCASSLDFYTDTQYFGPGTRLTVL.

The gene calls are TRBV9 and TRBJ1-3; weak D call: TRBD1 (5 bases). The V end was cut by 1 base, the J end by 4 bases, with 9 bases between. Germline V gene sequence: CDR1 SGDLS, CDR2 YYNGEE. The CDR3 is 14 amino acids. CDR3 coding DNA: TGTGCCAGCAGCGTATCAGGGTCCGGAAACACCATATATTTT. Translation gives CASSVSGSGNTIYF.

This chain joins TRBV7-8 and TRBJ2-3; D is possibly TRBD2 (6 bases). Germline loops: CDR1 SGHVS, CDR2 FQNEAQ. V was shortened by 6 bases and J by 1 base, with 11 bases between the two germline ends. The CDR3 spans 14 residues. CDR3 region: CASRPTGGTDTQYF. The CDR3 nucleotides read TGTGCCAGCAGACCCACGGGGGGCACAGATACGCAGTATTTT.

This clone was seen only a few times. The chain has TRBV28 and TRBJ1-1, with D maybe TRBD1 (6 bases). Trimming stripped 3 bases from V and 7 bases from J, with 9 bases between. CDR3 length: 12 amino acids. The germline CDR1 and CDR2 sequences are MDHEN and SYDVKM. In DNA, the CDR3 is TGTGCCAGCAGTTTCACGGACAGTGAAGCTTTCTTT. This gives the protein CASSFTDSEAFF. The full variable domain, completed using reference TRBV28 and TRBJ1-1, is DVKVTQSSRYLVKRTGEKVFLECVQDMDHENMFWYRQDPGLGLRLIYFSYDVKMKEKGDIPEGYSVSREKKERFSLILESASTNQTSMYLCASSFTDSEAFFGQGTRLTVV.

The rearrangement joins TRBV9 to TRBJ2-1; 12 nucleotides agree with TRBD2. CDR1 and CDR2 from the germline V gene are SGDLS and YYNGEE. Trimming took 1 base from V and 1 from J; bases not matched to a gene: 3. The CDR3 covers 17 residues. This CDR3 reads CASSVLAGGRSYNEQFF. The CDR3 DNA reads as TGTGCCAGCAGCGTACTAGCGGGGGGGCGGTCCTACAATGAGCAGTTCTTC.

With regard to this clone: Other DNA sequences of this sample code for an identical CDR3. The rearrangement uses TRBV5-1 and TRBJ1-1; no firm D call. Germline values: CDR1 SGHRS, CDR2 YFSETQ. The CDR3 sequence is 13 residues long. V lost 2 bases and J 5 bases, leaving 10 bases between the germline ends. The CDR3 coding sequence is TGCGCCAGCAGCTTTGAGGGTCGGACTGAAGCTTTCTTT. It yields the protein CASSFEGRTEAFF.

V gene TRBV6-5 combines with J gene TRBJ1-2, with TRBD1 identical over 9 bases. CDR3 length equals 14 residues. Germline CDR1 and CDR2: MNHEY and SVGAGI. Unmatched junction bases numbered 0, after V lost 0 bases and J lost 4 bases. In nucleotides, the CDR3 is TGTGCCAGCAGTTACTCGGGACAGGGCTATGGCTACACCTTC. Amino acids: CASSYSGQGYGYTF.